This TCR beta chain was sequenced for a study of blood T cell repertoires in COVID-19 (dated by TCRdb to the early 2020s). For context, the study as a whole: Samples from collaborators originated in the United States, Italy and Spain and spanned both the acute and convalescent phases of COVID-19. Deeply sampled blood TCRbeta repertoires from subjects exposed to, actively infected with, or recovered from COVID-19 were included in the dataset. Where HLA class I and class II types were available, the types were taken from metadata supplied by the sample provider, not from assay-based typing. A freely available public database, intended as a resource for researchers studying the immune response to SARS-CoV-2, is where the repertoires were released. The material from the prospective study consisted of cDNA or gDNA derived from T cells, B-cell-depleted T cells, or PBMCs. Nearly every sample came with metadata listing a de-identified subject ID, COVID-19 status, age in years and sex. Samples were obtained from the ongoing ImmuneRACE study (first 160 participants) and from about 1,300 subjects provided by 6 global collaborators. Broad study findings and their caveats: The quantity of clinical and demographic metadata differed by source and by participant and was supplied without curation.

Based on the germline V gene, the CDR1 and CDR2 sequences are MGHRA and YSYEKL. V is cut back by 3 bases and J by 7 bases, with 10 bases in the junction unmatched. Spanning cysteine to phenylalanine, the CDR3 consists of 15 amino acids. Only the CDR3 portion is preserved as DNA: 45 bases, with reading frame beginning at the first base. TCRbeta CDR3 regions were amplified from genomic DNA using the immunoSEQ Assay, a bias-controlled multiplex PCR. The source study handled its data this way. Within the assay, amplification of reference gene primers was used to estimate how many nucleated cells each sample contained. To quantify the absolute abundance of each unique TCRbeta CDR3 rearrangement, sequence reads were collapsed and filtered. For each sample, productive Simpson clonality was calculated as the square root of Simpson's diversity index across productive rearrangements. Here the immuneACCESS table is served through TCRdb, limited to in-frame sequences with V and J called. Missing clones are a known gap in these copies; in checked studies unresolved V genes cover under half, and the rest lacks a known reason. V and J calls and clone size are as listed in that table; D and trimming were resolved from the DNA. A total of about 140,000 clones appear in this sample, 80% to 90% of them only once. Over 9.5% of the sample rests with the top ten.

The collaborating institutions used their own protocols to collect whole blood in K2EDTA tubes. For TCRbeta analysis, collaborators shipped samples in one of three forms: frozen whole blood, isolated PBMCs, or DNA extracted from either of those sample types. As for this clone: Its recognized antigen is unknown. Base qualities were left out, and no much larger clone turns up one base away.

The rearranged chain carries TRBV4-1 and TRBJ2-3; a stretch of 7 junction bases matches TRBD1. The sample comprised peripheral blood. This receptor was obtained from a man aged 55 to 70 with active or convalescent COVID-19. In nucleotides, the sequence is TGCGCCAGCAGCCAGTGGGACAGCAACCTTAATACGCAGTATTTT. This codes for CASSQWDSNLNTQYF.